What follows are 9 T cell receptor beta chains derived from one specimen sequenced in a study of T cells in Graves' hyperthyroidism and ophthalmopathy. Authors of the study amplified TCR beta CDR3 regions from RNA transcripts. HTBI primers were employed in a first-round RT-PCR of the TCR CDR3. From the multiplex PCR reads, TCRdb called clonotypes with MiXCR, one entry per CDR3 protein. This sample has over 700,000 distinct CDR3 sequences; approximately 18% occur once, and the top ten carry 16%. Sequenced input: blood. These receptors were collected from a woman between 50 and 59 years old with Graves' hyperthyroidism that later progressed to Graves' ophthalmopathy.

This clonotype was counted at least ten times. The CDR3: CASLSAGADYGYTF. The CDR3 nucleotides read TGTGCCAGCTTGTCGGCGGGGGCCGACTATGGCTACACCTTC. The chain combines TRBV2 with TRBJ1-2; tentatively, D is TRBD1 (6 bases). The CDR3 has 14 amino acids. Trimming removed 8 bases from V and 3 bases from J, with 16 bases in between. Germline CDR1 is SNHLY and CDR2 is FYNNEI.

The table lists this clonotype with many counts. This chain uses TRBV12-3 or TRBV12-4 with TRBJ1-5; tentative D call: TRBD1 (6 bases). The CDR3 runs 14 residues. V was shortened by 7 bases and J by 2 bases, with 12 bases between the two germline ends. Here the CDR3 reads CASNSGVGNQPQHF. In DNA form, the CDR3 reads TGTGCCAGCAACTCAGGGGTGGGCAATCAGCCCCAGCATTTT.

The sample holds many counts of this clonotype. This chain links TRBV20-1 with TRBJ2-3, with 8 bases lining up with TRBD1. The CDR3 has 14 residues. The V gene end was trimmed by 6 bases and the J gene end by 7 bases; junction bases not matched to a gene: 12. CDR1 and CDR2 from the germline V gene are DFQATT and SNEGSKA (reference sequence). CDR3 amino acids: CSASRDRLYHTQYF. The DNA for the CDR3 is TGCAGTGCCAGCCGGGACAGGCTCTACCATACGCAGTATTTT.

The chain uses TRBV4-1 and TRBJ2-3; D is perhaps TRBD1 or TRBD2 (5 bases each). V was trimmed by 4 bases and J by 8 bases, leaving 16 bases between them. The germline V gene encodes CDR1 MGHRA and CDR2 YSYEKL. This CDR3 has 14 residues. The CDR3 sequence: CASSPGTLQGTQYF. CDR3 sequence (DNA): TGCGCCAGCAGCCCCGGGACCCTGCAGGGTACGCAGTATTTT.

The chain joins TRBV6-4 to TRBJ2-2; possible D gene TRBD2, 6 bases. CDR3 size: 15 residues. Germline V lookup: CDR1 MRHNA, CDR2 SNTAGT. Trimming left V 6 bases short and J 5 bases short, with 16 bases between. The CDR3 loop reads CASSGSFGGTGELFF. CDR3 coding DNA: TGTGCCAGCAGCGGGTCATTCGGGGGAACCGGGGAGCTGTTTTTT.

V is TRBV6-1 and J is TRBJ2-2; TRBD1 or TRBD2 may be the D gene (6 bases each). The V end was cut by 2 bases, the J end by 2 bases, with 9 bases between. The germline CDR1 and CDR2 sequences are MNHNS and SASEGT. This CDR3 is built from 15 residues. The chain's CDR3 is CASSEPGGNTGELFF. CDR3 DNA sequence: TGTGCCAGCAGTGAACCCGGGGGCAACACCGGGGAGCTGTTTTTT.

This clonotype came up a few times. J is TRBJ1-4 and V is TRBV6-1; D perhaps matches TRBD1 (6 bases). Trimming stripped 6 bases from V and 0 bases from J, with 11 bases between. The germline V gene encodes CDR1 MNHNS and CDR2 SASEGT. The CDR3 extends over 15 amino acids. CDR3 nucleotide sequence: TGTGCCAGCAGGCTACAGGGCCCAACTAATGAAAAACTGTTTTTT. Its translation is CASRLQGPTNEKLFF.

V and J are TRBV18 and TRBJ2-1; 7 bases match TRBD2. The V gene's germline CDR1 is KGHSH and CDR2 LQKENI. V trimming: 1 base; J trimming: 7 bases; junction bases outside the gene matches: 4. CDR3 length: 14 residues. As DNA, the CDR3 is TGTGCCAGCTCACCACAGAGCGGGGCAAATGAGCAGTTCTTC. Its translation is CASSPQSGANEQFF.

The chain is built from TRBV5-6 and TRBJ1-1, with 8 bases aligning to TRBD1. Germline V gene data show CDR1 as SGHDT and CDR2 as YYEEEE. This CDR3 region has 14 residues. V was pared by 4 bases and J by 6 bases, with 8 bases of the junction left unmatched. The CDR3 sequence: CASSLAGGFAEAFF. The DNA of the CDR3 is TGTGCCAGCAGCCTAGCAGGGGGCTTCGCTGAAGCTTTCTTT.